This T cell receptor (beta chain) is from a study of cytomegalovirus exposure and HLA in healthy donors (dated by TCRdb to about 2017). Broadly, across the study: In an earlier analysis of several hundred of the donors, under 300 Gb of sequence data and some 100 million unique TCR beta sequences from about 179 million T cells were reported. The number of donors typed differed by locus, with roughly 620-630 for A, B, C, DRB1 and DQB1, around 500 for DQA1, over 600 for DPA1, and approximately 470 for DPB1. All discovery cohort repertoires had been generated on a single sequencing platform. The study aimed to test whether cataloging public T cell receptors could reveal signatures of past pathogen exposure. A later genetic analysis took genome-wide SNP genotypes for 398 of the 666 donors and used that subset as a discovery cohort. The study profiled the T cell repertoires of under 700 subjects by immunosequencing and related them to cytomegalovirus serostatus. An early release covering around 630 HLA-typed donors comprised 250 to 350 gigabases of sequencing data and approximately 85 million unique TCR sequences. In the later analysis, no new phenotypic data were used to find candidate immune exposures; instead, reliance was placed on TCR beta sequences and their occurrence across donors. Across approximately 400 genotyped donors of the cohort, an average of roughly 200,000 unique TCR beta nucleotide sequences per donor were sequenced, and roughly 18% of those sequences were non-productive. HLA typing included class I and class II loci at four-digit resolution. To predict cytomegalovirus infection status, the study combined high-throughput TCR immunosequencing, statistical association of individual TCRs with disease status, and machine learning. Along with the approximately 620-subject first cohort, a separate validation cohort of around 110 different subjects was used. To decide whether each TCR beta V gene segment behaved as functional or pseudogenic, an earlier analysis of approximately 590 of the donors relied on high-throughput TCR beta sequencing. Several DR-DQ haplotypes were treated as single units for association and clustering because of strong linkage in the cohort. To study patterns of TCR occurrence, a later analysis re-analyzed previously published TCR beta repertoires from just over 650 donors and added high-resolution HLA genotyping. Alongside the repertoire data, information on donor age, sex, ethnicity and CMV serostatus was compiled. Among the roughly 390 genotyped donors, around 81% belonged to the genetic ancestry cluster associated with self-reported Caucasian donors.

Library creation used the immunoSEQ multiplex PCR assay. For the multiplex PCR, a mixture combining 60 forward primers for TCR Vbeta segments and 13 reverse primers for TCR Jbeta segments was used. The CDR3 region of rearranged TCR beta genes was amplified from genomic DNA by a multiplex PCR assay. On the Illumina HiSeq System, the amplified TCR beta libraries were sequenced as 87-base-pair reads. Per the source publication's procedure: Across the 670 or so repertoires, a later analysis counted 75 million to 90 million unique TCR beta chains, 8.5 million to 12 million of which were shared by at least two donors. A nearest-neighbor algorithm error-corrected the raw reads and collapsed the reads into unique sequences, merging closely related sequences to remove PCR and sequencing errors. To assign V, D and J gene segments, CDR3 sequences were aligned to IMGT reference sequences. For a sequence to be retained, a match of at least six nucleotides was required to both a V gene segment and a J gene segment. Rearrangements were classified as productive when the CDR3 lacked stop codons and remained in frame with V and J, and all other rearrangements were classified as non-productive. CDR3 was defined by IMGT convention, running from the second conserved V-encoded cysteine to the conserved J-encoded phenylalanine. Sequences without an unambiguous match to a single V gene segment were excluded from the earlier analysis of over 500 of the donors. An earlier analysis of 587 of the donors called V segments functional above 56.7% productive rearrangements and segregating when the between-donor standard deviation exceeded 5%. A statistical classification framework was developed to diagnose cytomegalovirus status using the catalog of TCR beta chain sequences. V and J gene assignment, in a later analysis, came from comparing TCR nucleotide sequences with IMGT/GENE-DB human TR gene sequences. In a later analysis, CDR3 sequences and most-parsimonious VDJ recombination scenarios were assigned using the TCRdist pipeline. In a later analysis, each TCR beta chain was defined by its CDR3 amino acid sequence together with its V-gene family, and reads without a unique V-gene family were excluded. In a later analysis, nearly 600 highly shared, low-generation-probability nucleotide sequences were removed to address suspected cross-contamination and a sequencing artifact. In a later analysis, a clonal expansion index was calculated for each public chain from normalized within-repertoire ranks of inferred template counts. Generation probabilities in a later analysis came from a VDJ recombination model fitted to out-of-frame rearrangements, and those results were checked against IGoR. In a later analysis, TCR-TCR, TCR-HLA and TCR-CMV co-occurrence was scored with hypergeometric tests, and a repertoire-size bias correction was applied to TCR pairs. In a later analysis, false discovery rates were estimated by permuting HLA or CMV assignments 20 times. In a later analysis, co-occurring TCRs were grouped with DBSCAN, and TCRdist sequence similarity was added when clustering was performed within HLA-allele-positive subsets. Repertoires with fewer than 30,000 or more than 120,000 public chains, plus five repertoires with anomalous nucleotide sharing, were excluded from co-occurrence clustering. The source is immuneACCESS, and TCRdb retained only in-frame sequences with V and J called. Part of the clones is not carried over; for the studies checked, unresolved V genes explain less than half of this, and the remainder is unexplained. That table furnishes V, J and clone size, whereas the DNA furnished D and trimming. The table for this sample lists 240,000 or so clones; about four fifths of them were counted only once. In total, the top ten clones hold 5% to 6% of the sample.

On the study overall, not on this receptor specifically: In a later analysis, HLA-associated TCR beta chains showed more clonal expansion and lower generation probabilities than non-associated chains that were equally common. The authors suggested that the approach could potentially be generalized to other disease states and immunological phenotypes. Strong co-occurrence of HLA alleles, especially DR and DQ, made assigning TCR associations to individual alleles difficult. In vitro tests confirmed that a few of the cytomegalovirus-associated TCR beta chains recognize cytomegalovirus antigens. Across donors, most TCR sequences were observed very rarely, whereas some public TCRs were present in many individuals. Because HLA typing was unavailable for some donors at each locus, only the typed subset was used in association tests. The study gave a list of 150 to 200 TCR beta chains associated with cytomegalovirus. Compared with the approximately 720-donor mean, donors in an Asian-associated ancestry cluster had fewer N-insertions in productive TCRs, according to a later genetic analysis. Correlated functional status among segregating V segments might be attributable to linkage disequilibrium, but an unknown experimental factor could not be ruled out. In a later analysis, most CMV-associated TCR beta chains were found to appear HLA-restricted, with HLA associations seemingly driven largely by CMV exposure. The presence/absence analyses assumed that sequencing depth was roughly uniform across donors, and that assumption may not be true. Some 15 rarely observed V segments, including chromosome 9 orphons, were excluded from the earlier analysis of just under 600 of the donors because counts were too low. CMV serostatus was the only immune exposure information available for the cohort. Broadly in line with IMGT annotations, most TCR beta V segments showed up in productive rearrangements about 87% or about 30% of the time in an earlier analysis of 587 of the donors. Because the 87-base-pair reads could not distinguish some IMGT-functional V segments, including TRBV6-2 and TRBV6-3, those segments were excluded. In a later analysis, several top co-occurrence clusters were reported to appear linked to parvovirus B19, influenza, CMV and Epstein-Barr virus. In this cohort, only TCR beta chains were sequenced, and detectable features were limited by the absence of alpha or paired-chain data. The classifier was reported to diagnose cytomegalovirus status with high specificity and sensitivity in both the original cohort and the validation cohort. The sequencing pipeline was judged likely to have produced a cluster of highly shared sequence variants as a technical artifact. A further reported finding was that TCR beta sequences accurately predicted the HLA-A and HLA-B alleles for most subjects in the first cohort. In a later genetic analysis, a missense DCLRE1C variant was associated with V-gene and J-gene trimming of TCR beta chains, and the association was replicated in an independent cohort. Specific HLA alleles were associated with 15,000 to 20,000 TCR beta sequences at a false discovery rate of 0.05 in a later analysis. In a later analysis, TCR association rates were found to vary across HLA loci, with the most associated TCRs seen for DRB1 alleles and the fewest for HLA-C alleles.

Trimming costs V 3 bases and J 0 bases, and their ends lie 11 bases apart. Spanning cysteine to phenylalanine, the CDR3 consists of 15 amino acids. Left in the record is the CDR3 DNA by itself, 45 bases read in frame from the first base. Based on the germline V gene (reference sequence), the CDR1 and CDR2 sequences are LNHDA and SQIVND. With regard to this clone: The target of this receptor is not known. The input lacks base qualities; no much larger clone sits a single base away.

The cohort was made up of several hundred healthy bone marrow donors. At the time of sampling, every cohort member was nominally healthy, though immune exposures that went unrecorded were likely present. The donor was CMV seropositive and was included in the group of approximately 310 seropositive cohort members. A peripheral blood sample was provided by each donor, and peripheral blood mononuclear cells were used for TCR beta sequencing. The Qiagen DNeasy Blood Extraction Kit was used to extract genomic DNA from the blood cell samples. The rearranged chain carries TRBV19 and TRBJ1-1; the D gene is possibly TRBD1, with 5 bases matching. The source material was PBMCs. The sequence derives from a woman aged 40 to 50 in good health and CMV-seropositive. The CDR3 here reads CASSIGGTVNTEAFF. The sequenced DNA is TGTGCCAGTAGTATCGGCGGGACGGTGAACACTGAAGCTTTCTTT.